One and the same sample provided the 25 T cell receptor beta chains below, sequenced in a study of T-cell reconstitution after alpha-beta-depleted transplantation in children. TCRbeta library preparation incorporated unique molecular identifiers. TCRdb passed the PCR reads through MiXCR, listing each CDR3 protein once. The table records approximately 150,000 distinct CDR3 sequences, about 9% of them present only once. The sequencing here drew on PBMCs, mostly from graft donor cells, taken 180 days after TCRalphabeta/CD19-depleted stem cell transplant. All receptors come from a female patient aged 2-15 years who had a stem cell transplant for congenital amegakaryocytic thrombocytopenia, so the T cells may come from the graft donor.

Ten or more counts support this clonotype. The V gene is TRBV5-1, the J gene TRBJ1-1, with D perhaps matching TRBD1 (5 bases). The V gene lost 4 bases and the J gene lost 4 bases, with 14 bases spanning the gap. Germline V gene sequence: CDR1 SGHRS, CDR2 YFSETQ. There are 14 residues in the CDR3. The CDR3 coding sequence is TGCGCCAGCAGCGGAGGGGCCGTTCTCACTGAAGCTTTCTTT. Protein product: CASSGGAVLTEAFF. Looking up the rest from reference TRBV5-1 and TRBJ1-1 gives the full variable domain: KAGVTQTPRYLIKTRGQQVTLSCSPISGHRSVSWYQQTPGQGLQFLFEYFSETQRNKGNFPGRFSGRQFSNSRSEMNVSTLELGDSALYLCASSGGAVLTEAFFGQGTRLTVV.

This clonotype was recorded at least ten times. The chain combines TRBV7-9 with TRBJ2-1, with TRBD2 matching over 11 bases. The CDR3 sequence is 15 residues long. With 10 bases clipped from V and 6 bases from J, the junction kept 11 bases outside the gene matches. CDR1 SEHNR and CDR2 FQNEAQ come from the germline V gene (reference sequence). CDR3 DNA: TGTGCCACCGCAAGAACTAGCGGGAGTGTCAATGAGCAGTTCTTC. Translated: CATARTSGSVNEQFF. Full variable domain (missing parts from reference TRBV7-9 and TRBJ2-1): DTGVSQNPRHKITKRGQNVTFRCDPISEHNRLYWYRQTLGQGPEFLTYFQNEAQLEKSRLLSDRFSAERPKGSFSTLEIQRTEQGDSAMYLCATARTSGSVNEQFFGPGTRLTVL.

This clonotype was found many times. The V and J genes are TRBV5-1 and TRBJ2-3; TRBD2 matches 15 bases. Germline CDR1 is SGHRS and CDR2 is YFSETQ. The CDR3 is made up of 18 amino acids. J lost 0 bases, V lost 7 bases, and 9 bases had no gene match. CDR3 coding DNA: TGCGCCAGCGGCCGGGGACTAGCGGGGGGTCTAAGCACAGATACGCAGTATTTT. The encoded protein is CASGRGLAGGLSTDTQYF.

This clonotype was seen ten or more times. The DNA is omitted, as the CDR3 cannot be located on it reliably, and the CDR3 follows TCRdb's listing. The chain carries TRBV12-3 or TRBV12-4 and TRBJ2-7; the D call in the table, TRBD1, was not verified against the DNA. Both ends counted, the CDR3 spans 14 residues. Here the CDR3 reads CASSFGSGRYEQYF.

V usage is TRBV18 and J usage is TRBJ1-2; D possibly corresponds to TRBD1 (6 bases). V was pared by 3 bases and J by 6 bases, with 14 bases between. This CDR3 spans 14 amino acids. Looked up from germline, CDR1 is KGHSH and CDR2 is LQKENI. The CDR3: CASSPRTVTNGYTF. In nucleotides, the CDR3 is TGTGCCAGCTCACCGAGGACAGTAACTAATGGCTACACCTTC.

This clonotype was detected many times. The chain combines TRBV5-1 with TRBJ2-3; TRBD2 aligns across 9 bases. Germline trimming cut 4 bases from V and 6 bases from J; bases unmatched to any gene: 6. The CDR3 runs to 14 residues. CDR1 is SGHRS, CDR2 YFSETQ, per germline. The CDR3 sequence is CASSTAGGADTQYF. CDR3 nucleotides: TGCGCCAGCAGCACCGCGGGGGGGGCGGATACGCAGTATTTT.

This clonotype was detected ten times or more. V gene TRBV12-3 or TRBV12-4 combines with J gene TRBJ2-5; TRBD1 matches 7 bases. This CDR3 has 13 amino acids. V dropped 4 bases and J dropped 5; count of bases not matched to a gene: 4. DNA of the CDR3: TGTGCCAGCAGTTCGACAGGGCCCGAGACCCAGTACTTC. The encoded protein is CASSSTGPETQYF.

V usage is TRBV6-1 and J usage is TRBJ2-7; D remains ambiguous. CDR1 MNHNS and CDR2 SASEGT come from the germline V gene. This CDR3 has 14 residues. The ends were cut back, 2 bases at V and 3 bases at J, with 11 bases in the middle. The CDR3 loop reads CASSETSHHYEQYF. The CDR3 nucleotides read TGTGCCAGCAGTGAAACTTCGCACCACTACGAGCAGTACTTC.

There are a few counts of this clonotype. V gene TRBV12-3 or TRBV12-4 combines with J gene TRBJ2-2; D unclear. The CDR3 length is 17 residues. Deletions cut 0 bases from V and 0 bases from J, with 11 bases between. CDR3 in amino acids: CASSLATNSANTGELFF. CDR3 in DNA: TGTGCCAGCAGTTTAGCGACGAACTCAGCGAACACCGGGGAGCTGTTTTTT.

This clonotype has ten or more counts. The chain has TRBV12-3 or TRBV12-4 and TRBJ1-4; D is undetermined. The ends were cut back, 6 bases at V and 4 bases at J, with 12 bases in the middle. The CDR3 is made up of 14 amino acids. The CDR3, as DNA: TGTGCCAGCAGCTCCAAGTTCCATAATGAAAAACTGTTTTTT. This sequence encodes CASSSKFHNEKLFF.

This clonotype was seen a few times. The chain is built from TRBV5-1 and TRBJ1-2; perhaps TRBD1 as D (5 bases). The CDR3 has 13 amino acids. The germline V gene has CDR1 SGHRS and CDR2 YFSETQ. Deletions cut 3 bases from V and 7 bases from J, with 13 bases between. The CDR3 loop reads CASSSERGIGYTF. As DNA, the CDR3 is TGCGCCAGCAGCTCAGAACGGGGGATTGGCTACACCTTC.

CDR3 sequence: CASTHPQGGQNIQYF. CDR3 coding DNA: TGTGCCAGCACCCACCCGCAGGGGGGCCAAAACATTCAGTACTTC. J is TRBJ2-4 and V is TRBV28, with D tentatively TRBD1 (7 bases). Between the trimmed V and J ends, which lost 7 bases and 5 bases, there was a span of 18 bases. This CDR3 contains 15 residues. In germline, CDR1 is MDHEN, CDR2 SYDVKM.

This clonotype was counted between two and nine times. This chain links TRBV28 with TRBJ2-5, with 9 nucleotides matching TRBD2. Trimming cost V 1 base and J 5 bases; bases outside gene matches: 2. Looked up from germline, CDR1 is MDHEN and CDR2 is SYDVKM. The CDR3 is made up of 14 amino acids. CDR3 bases: TGTGCCAGCAGTTTATTCCTAGCGGGGGAGACCCAGTACTTC. Residues: CASSLFLAGETQYF.

The J gene is TRBJ1-4, the V gene TRBV12-3 or TRBV12-4, with 9 bases that match TRBD1. The CDR3 is made up of 14 amino acids. With 5 bases clipped from V and 7 bases from J, the junction kept 5 bases outside the gene matches. CDR3 in DNA: TGTGCCAGCAGTACAGGACAGGGGATTGAAAAACTGTTTTTT. This translates into CASSTGQGIEKLFF.

This clonotype was recorded at least ten times. The chain recombines TRBV12-3 or TRBV12-4 with TRBJ1-1; D unclear. CDR3 size: 12 residues. V shed 3 bases and J shed 0 bases, with 2 bases lying between them. The CDR3: CASSFMNTEAFF. The CDR3 region has the DNA TGTGCCAGCAGTTTTATGAACACTGAAGCTTTCTTT.

There are a few counts of this clonotype. J is TRBJ2-7 and V is TRBV30, with D uncertain. The CDR3 is made up of 11 amino acids. CDR1 and CDR2 (germline): GTSNPN, SVGIG (reference sequence). Trimming took 2 bases from V and 3 from J, leaving 5 bases between them. The CDR3, as DNA: TGTGCCTGGAGTACTGACTACGAGCAGTACTTC. Its protein is CAWSTDYEQYF. Combining the CDR3 with reference TRBV30 and TRBJ2-7 gives the whole variable domain SQTIHQWPATLVQPVGSPLSLECTVEGTSNPNLYWYRQAAGRGLQLLFYSVGIGQISSEVPQNLSASRPQDRQFILSSKKLLLSDSGFYLCAWSTDYEQYFGPGTRLTVT.

This clonotype was picked up a small number of times. The rearrangement uses TRBV5-1 and TRBJ2-1; TRBD2 agrees at 10 bases. Germline V gene data show CDR1 as SGHRS and CDR2 as YFSETQ. The ends lost 6 bases at V and 0 bases at J; junction bases unmatched: 6. The CDR3 covers 16 residues. CDR3 region: CASTTSGAVSYNEQFF. The CDR3 DNA reads TGCGCCAGCACAACTAGCGGGGCCGTCTCCTACAATGAGCAGTTCTTC.

This clonotype was recorded a few times. This chain connects TRBV27 to TRBJ2-2, with TRBD1 identical over 8 bases. CDR3 length: 14 amino acids. J lost 7 bases, V lost 0 bases, and 1 base had no gene match. Germline assignment: CDR1 MNHEY and CDR2 SMNVEV (reference sequence). Here the CDR3 reads CASSLSTGVGELFF. The CDR3 DNA sequence: TGTGCCAGCAGTTTATCGACAGGGGTCGGGGAGCTGTTTTTT.

This clonotype came up a few times. This sequence joins TRBV4-1 and TRBJ1-6; no reliable D call. CDR3 length equals 16 residues. Germline V gene lookup returns CDR1 MGHRA and CDR2 YSYEKL. V lost 3 bases and J 9 bases, leaving 18 bases between the germline ends. CDR3 sequence (DNA): TGCGCCAGCAGCCAGGCCTGGATCGGGAGAGCTTCACCCCTCCACTTT. This gives the protein CASSQAWIGRASPLHF.

This clonotype was seen many times. This sequence joins TRBV14 and TRBJ2-2; D call uncertain. In germline, CDR1 is SGHDN, CDR2 FVKESK. The CDR3 is 15 residues long. V was clipped by 0 bases and J by 2 bases, with 7 bases between them. The CDR3 coding sequence is TGTGCCAGCAGCCAAGACTGGGGAAACACCGGGGAGCTGTTTTTT. It yields the protein CASSQDWGNTGELFF.

This clonotype was seen at least ten times. The rearrangement joins TRBV20-1 to TRBJ2-5, with D possibly called TRBD1 or TRBD2 (6 bases each). This CDR3 is 13 amino acids long. V shed 7 bases and J shed 2 bases, with 14 bases lying between them. CDR1 DFQATT and CDR2 SNEGSKA come from the germline V gene (reference sequence). The CDR3 protein is CSVGRGGQETQYF. The CDR3 coding sequence is TGCAGTGTGGGGAGAGGGGGGCAAGAGACCCAGTACTTC.

This clonotype was seen ten or more times. CDR3 loop: CAWSGQGNQPQHF. The CDR3 DNA reads TGTGCCTGGAGTGGACAGGGCAATCAGCCCCAGCATTTT. The gene calls are TRBV30 and TRBJ1-5, with TRBD1 as a possible D gene (6 bases). This CDR3 has 13 residues. Germline V gives CDR1 GTSNPN, CDR2 SVGIG (reference sequence). V lost 1 base, J lost 2 bases, and 6 bases lay in between.

This clonotype came up a few times. The V call is TRBV20-1, the J call TRBJ1-5, with D unresolved. The germline V gene has CDR1 DFQATT and CDR2 SNEGSKA (reference sequence). CDR3 length: 15 amino acids. V dropped 5 bases and J dropped 1 base, with 15 bases sitting between them. In DNA form, the CDR3 reads TGCAGTGCTGTATCCGGGTTCGGAAGCAATCAGCCCCAGCATTTT. It yields the protein CSAVSGFGSNQPQHF.

This clonotype was detected ten times or more. The V and J genes are TRBV15 and TRBJ2-7; 12 positions agree with TRBD2. The CDR3 is made up of 15 amino acids. Trimming took 2 bases from V and 2 from J; bases not matched to a gene: 1. The germline V gene has CDR1 LNHNV and CDR2 YYDKDF (reference sequence). Here the CDR3 reads CATSRLAGGPYEQYF. In nucleotides, the CDR3 is TGTGCCACCAGCAGACTAGCGGGAGGGCCCTACGAGCAGTACTTC.

This clonotype was detected ten times or more. The gene calls are TRBV28 and TRBJ2-5, with a tentative D call TRBD2 (6 bases). Trimming removed 6 bases from V and 5 bases from J, with 13 bases in between. CDR3 length: 13 amino acids. CDR1 MDHEN and CDR2 SYDVKM come from the germline V gene. The chain's CDR3 is CASRDGGRETQYF. The CDR3 region has the DNA TGTGCCAGCAGAGACGGGGGTAGGGAGACCCAGTACTTC.